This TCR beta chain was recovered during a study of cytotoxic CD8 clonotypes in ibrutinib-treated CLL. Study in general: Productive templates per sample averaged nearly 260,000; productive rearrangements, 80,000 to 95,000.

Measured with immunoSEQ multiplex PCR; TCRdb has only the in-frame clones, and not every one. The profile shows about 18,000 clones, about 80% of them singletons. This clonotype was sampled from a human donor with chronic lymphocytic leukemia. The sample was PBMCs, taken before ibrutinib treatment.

The CDR3 DNA sequence: TGTGCCAGCAGCTTCCTACCGGGCATTAATGAAAAACTGTTTTTT. This gives the protein CASSFLPGINEKLFF. The chain recombines TRBV11-2 with TRBJ1-4; D unresolved. V lost 3 bases, J lost 4 bases, and 12 bases lay in between. The CDR3 is 15 residues long. Per germline, CDR1 SGHAT and CDR2 FQNNGV.